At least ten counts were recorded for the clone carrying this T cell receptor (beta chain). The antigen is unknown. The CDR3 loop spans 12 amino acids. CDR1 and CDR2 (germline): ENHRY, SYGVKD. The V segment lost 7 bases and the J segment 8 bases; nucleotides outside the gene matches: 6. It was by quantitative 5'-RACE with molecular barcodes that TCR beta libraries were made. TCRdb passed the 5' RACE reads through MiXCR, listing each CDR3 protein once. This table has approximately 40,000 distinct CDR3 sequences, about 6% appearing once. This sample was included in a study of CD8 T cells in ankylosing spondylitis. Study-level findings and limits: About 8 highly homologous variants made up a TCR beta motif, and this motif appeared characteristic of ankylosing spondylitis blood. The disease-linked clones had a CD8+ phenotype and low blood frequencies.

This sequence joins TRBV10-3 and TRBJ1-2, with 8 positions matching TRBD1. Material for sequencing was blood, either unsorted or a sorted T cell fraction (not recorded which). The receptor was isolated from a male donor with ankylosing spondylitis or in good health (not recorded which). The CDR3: CAITDRGKGYTF. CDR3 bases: TGTGCCATCACCGACAGGGGAAAAGGCTACACCTTC.